These 5 T cell receptor beta chains came from one sample sequenced in a study of early T cells in non-severe SARS-CoV-2 infection. MiXCR was run by TCRdb on the 5' RACE reads, yielding one entry per CDR3 protein. The data hold 75,000 or so distinct CDR3 sequences, with over 9.5% observed a single time. The specimen sequenced was whole blood. These receptors were collected from an adult who was a healthcare worker with PCR-confirmed SARS-CoV-2 infection or an uninfected control (not recorded which).

This clonotype was seen a handful of times. The chain uses TRBV7-2 and TRBJ2-5; D ambiguous. CDR3 size: 14 residues. CDR1 is SGHTA, CDR2 FQGNSA, per germline. V gave up 2 bases and J gave up 5 bases, with 12 bases separating them. The CDR3 loop is CASSLYSRIETQYF. The CDR3 DNA is TGTGCCAGCAGCTTATATAGCAGGATTGAGACCCAGTACTTC.

The chain has TRBV27 and TRBJ2-1; no reliable D call. V was pared by 5 bases and J by 4 bases, with 6 bases between. CDR1 MNHEY and CDR2 SMNVEV come from the germline V gene (reference sequence). This CDR3 comprises 12 residues. The chain's CDR3 is CASSEDYNEQFF. The CDR3 nucleotides are TGTGCCAGCAGTGAGGATTACAATGAGCAGTTCTTC.

This clonotype occurred a few times. The chain couples TRBV12-3 or TRBV12-4 to TRBJ2-5; TRBD1 matches at 7 bases. V was clipped by 8 bases and J by 0 bases; unmatched bases: 3. There are 13 residues in the CDR3. The chain's CDR3 is CASVGQNQETQYF. CDR3 nucleotides: TGTGCCAGCGTGGGACAGAACCAAGAGACCCAGTACTTC.

The sample holds many counts of this clonotype. The chain combines TRBV20-1 with TRBJ2-7; 7 bases fit TRBD2. From germline, CDR1 is DFQATT and CDR2 SNEGSKA (reference sequence). This CDR3 is built from 14 residues. V dropped 4 bases and J dropped 2; count of bases not matched to a gene: 8. The CDR3 is CSANPSGAPYEQYF. The CDR3 DNA reads as TGCAGTGCTAATCCTAGCGGTGCTCCCTACGAGCAGTACTTC.

This clonotype was counted only a few times. The rearrangement links TRBV5-4 to TRBJ1-1; the match to TRBD1 covers 8 bases. V was clipped by 4 bases and J by 4 bases; unmatched bases: 6. The CDR3 has 14 amino acids. In germline, CDR1 is SGHNT, CDR2 YYREEE (reference sequence). CDR3 bases: TGTGCCAGCAGCATACCGGGACAGGTCACTGAAGCTTTCTTT. It specifies CASSIPGQVTEAFF.